The 32 T cell receptor beta chains below come from one sample, sequenced in a study of shared clonotypes between healthy human individuals. Sequencing used immunoSEQ multiplex PCR; TCRdb keeps in-frame clones, though not all of them. Among 700,000 to 950,000 clones listed, just over 95% were seen once. Naive CD8 isolation took CD45RO-negative cells positively selected for CCR7 and excluded terminally differentiated effector memory CD45RA+ cells. Sequencing used naive CD8+ T cells sorted from blood. The receptor set was obtained from a man aged 30 to 45 in good health.

This chain connects TRBV27 to TRBJ2-2, with D perhaps given as TRBD1 or TRBD2 (5 bases each). From germline, CDR1 is MNHEY and CDR2 SMNVEV (reference sequence). Trimming stripped 4 bases from V and 5 bases from J, with 8 bases between. CDR3 length equals 13 residues. CDR3 bases: TGTGCCAGCAGTTCGGGACGTACCGGGGAGCTGTTTTTT. This codes for CASSSGRTGELFF.

The chain joins TRBV5-1 to TRBJ2-7; 7 nucleotides line up with TRBD1. Per germline, CDR1 SGHRS and CDR2 YFSETQ. Unmatched junction bases numbered 11, after V lost 3 bases and J lost 2 bases. This CDR3 is built from 16 residues. The CDR3 DNA is TGCGCCAGCAGCTCGAACCATGGGACAGCCGCCTACGAGCAGTACTTC. The encoded protein is CASSSNHGTAAYEQYF.

V usage is TRBV9 and J usage is TRBJ2-3; 8 bases line up with TRBD1. The trim removed 3 bases at V and 3 bases at J, leaving 6 bases unmatched. The V gene's germline CDR1 is SGDLS and CDR2 YYNGEE. The CDR3 runs 15 residues. The CDR3 coding sequence is TGTGCCAGCAGCGCGGGACAGGTCGGAACAGATACGCAGTATTTT. The encoded protein is CASSAGQVGTDTQYF.

The chain couples TRBV28 to TRBJ2-3, with TRBD2 matching 7 bases. J lost 1 base, V lost 3 bases, and 16 bases had no gene match. CDR3 size: 19 residues. Germline assignment: CDR1 MDHEN and CDR2 SYDVKM. CDR3 nucleotide sequence: TGTGCCAGCAGTTTGATTCTCGAGGGCGGGAGAGAGGGCACAGATACGCAGTATTTT. Protein: CASSLILEGGREGTDTQYF.

The chain combines TRBV6-5 with TRBJ2-2; weak D call: TRBD2 (6 bases). V was clipped by 8 bases and J by 4 bases, with 14 bases between them. Germline CDR1 reads MNHEY; CDR2 reads SVGAGI. The CDR3 spans 14 residues. The CDR3 coding sequence is TGTGCCAGCGACGGGGGAGTAGGCACCGGGGAGCTGTTTTTT. Its translation: CASDGGVGTGELFF.

This chain uses TRBV7-6 with TRBJ1-2, with D unresolved. Trimming stripped 5 bases from V and 8 bases from J, with 18 bases between. CDR1 and CDR2 (germline): SGHVS, FNYEAQ. The CDR3 contains 14 residues. The CDR3 protein is CASSPRVRERGYTF. In DNA, the CDR3 is TGTGCCAGCAGCCCTCGTGTGAGGGAAAGAGGCTACACCTTC. The whole variable domain, remainder taken from reference TRBV7-6 and TRBJ1-2, is GAGVSQSPRYKVTKRGQDVALRCDPISGHVSLYWYRQALGQGPEFLTYFNYEAQQDKSGLPNDRFSAERPEGSISTLTIQRTEQRDSAMYRCASSPRVRERGYTFGSGTRLTVV.

This sequence joins TRBV15 and TRBJ1-5, with 7 bases lining up with TRBD1. The trim removed 3 bases at V and 2 bases at J, leaving 10 bases unmatched. This CDR3 is 17 amino acids long. The germline V gene has CDR1 LNHNV and CDR2 YYDKDF (reference sequence). The CDR3 region is CATSSLPGGYGNQPQHF. For the CDR3, the DNA is TGTGCCACCAGCAGTCTTCCAGGGGGATATGGCAATCAGCCCCAGCATTTT.

The V and J genes are TRBV18 and TRBJ1-2; D call uncertain. This CDR3 region has 12 residues. V was shortened by 0 bases and J by 6 bases, with 5 bases between the two germline ends. Germline values: CDR1 KGHSH, CDR2 LQKENI. CDR3 residues: CASSPPGDGYTF. The CDR3 nucleotides read TGTGCCAGCTCACCACCAGGTGATGGCTACACCTTC.

J is TRBJ2-3 and V is TRBV27; D gene ambiguous. V shed 1 base and J shed 0 bases, with 11 bases lying between them. This CDR3 comprises 16 residues. Per germline, CDR1 MNHEY and CDR2 SMNVEV (reference sequence). DNA for the CDR3: TGTGCCAGCAGTTTATGGGCAGGTCGCAGCACAGATACGCAGTATTTT. Amino acid sequence: CASSLWAGRSTDTQYF.

The chain has TRBV19 and TRBJ2-1; 7 bases agree with TRBD2. J was trimmed by 4 bases and V by 5 bases; bases with no gene match: 5. Germline V lookup: CDR1 LNHDA, CDR2 SQIVND (reference sequence). This CDR3 region has 14 residues. CDR3 coding DNA: TGTGCCAGTAGTCCGCGGGAGCTATACAATGAGCAGTTCTTC. This sequence encodes CASSPRELYNEQFF.

V usage is TRBV5-6 and J usage is TRBJ2-7, with TRBD1 identical over 8 bases. Germline values: CDR1 SGHDT, CDR2 YYEEEE. V was clipped by 1 base and J by 5 bases; unmatched bases: 5. The CDR3 sequence is 14 residues long. The CDR3 nucleotides read TGTGCCAGCAGCTTGCGGCGACAGGGGAACGAGCAGTACTTC. Residues: CASSLRRQGNEQYF.

This rearrangement joins TRBV7-9 to TRBJ2-7; 8 bases are shared with TRBD1. The V gene end was trimmed by 5 bases and the J gene end by 0 bases; junction bases not matched to a gene: 6. Looked up from germline, CDR1 is SEHNR and CDR2 is FQNEAQ (reference sequence). The CDR3 is made up of 15 amino acids. The CDR3 DNA reads as TGTGCCAGCAGCAAACAGGGGGAAGCCTCCTACGAGCAGTACTTC. This gives the protein CASSKQGEASYEQYF. The whole variable domain, remainder taken from reference TRBV7-9 and TRBJ2-7, is DTGVSQNPRHKITKRGQNVTFRCDPISEHNRLYWYRQTLGQGPEFLTYFQNEAQLEKSRLLSDRFSAERPKGSFSTLEIQRTEQGDSAMYLCASSKQGEASYEQYFGPGTRLTVT.

This clone was seen once. V and J are TRBV10-3 and TRBJ2-7; TRBD2 aligns across 7 bases. The CDR3 covers 16 residues. Per germline, CDR1 ENHRY and CDR2 SYGVKD. Unmatched junction bases numbered 9, after V lost 0 bases and J lost 4 bases. The CDR3 DNA reads as TGTGCCATCAGTGAGTCGACTGGCGGGAGAGAATACGAGCAGTACTTC. Translated: CAISESTGGREYEQYF.

The chain combines TRBV14 with TRBJ1-4, with 8 positions matching TRBD1. The CDR3 spans 16 residues. Unmatched junction bases numbered 10, after V lost 4 bases and J lost 6 bases. CDR1 SGHDN and CDR2 FVKESK come from the germline V gene. The CDR3, as DNA: TGTGCCAGCAGCCCACGACACGGGACAGGTCATGAAAAACTGTTTTTT. It specifies CASSPRHGTGHEKLFF.

This rearrangement joins TRBV7-9 to TRBJ2-1; the match to TRBD2 covers 7 bases. Germline V gives CDR1 SEHNR, CDR2 FQNEAQ (reference sequence). CDR3 length equals 17 residues. Germline trimming cut 6 bases from V and 5 bases from J; bases unmatched to any gene: 16. The CDR3 region has the DNA TGTGCCAGCAGTGAGACCGGGACTACCTCGTTGGACAATGAGCAGTTCTTC. Encoded protein: CASSETGTTSLDNEQFF.

The CDR3 loop is CASGTKAYNEQFF. The CDR3 DNA reads as TGTGCCAGCGGGACGAAAGCCTACAATGAGCAGTTCTTC. The V gene is TRBV6-1, the J gene TRBJ2-1; tentatively, D is TRBD1 or TRBD2 (5 bases each). CDR3 length: 13 residues. The germline CDR1 and CDR2 sequences are MNHNS and SASEGT. Trimming stripped 8 bases from V and 2 bases from J, with 10 bases between.

The chain is built from TRBV7-3 and TRBJ2-1; no definite D call. The CDR3 consists of 13 residues. Germline loops: CDR1 SGHTA, CDR2 FQGTGA. The ends were cut back, 1 base at V and 7 bases at J, with 8 bases in the middle. CDR3 protein: CASSLSHFNEQFF. CDR3 bases: TGTGCCAGCAGCTTAAGCCATTTTAATGAGCAGTTCTTC. The entire variable domain, with the rest obtained from reference TRBV7-3 and TRBJ2-1, is as follows: GAGVSQTPSNKVTEKGKYVELRCDPISGHTALYWYRQSLGQGPEFLIYFQGTGAADDSGLPNDRFFAVRPEGSVSTLKIQRTERGDSAVYLCASSLSHFNEQFFGPGTRLTVL.

This chain links TRBV29-1 with TRBJ2-2; 7 bases are a match to TRBD1. Trimming at V came to 4 bases and at J to 3 bases, leaving 5 bases not matched to a gene. This CDR3 comprises 14 residues. CDR1 is SQVTM and CDR2 is ANQGSEA in the germline V gene. The CDR3 region is CSVAGTEYTGELFF. CDR3 nucleotides: TGCAGCGTTGCCGGGACAGAGTACACCGGGGAGCTGTTTTTT.

The chain is built from TRBV7-9 and TRBJ2-5, with D possibly being TRBD2 (5 bases). The CDR3 is 16 residues long. V dropped 5 bases and J dropped 5 bases, with 21 bases sitting between them. CDR1 and CDR2 (germline): SEHNR, FQNEAQ (reference sequence). The CDR3 reads CASSVGMDLWEETQYF. The CDR3 nucleotides are TGTGCCAGCAGCGTAGGAATGGACCTTTGGGAGGAGACCCAGTACTTC.

This sequence joins TRBV15 and TRBJ2-2; possibly TRBD2 for D (6 bases). The length of the CDR3 is 13 residues. V dropped 8 bases and J dropped 2 bases, with 9 bases sitting between them. Germline V gene lookup returns CDR1 LNHNV and CDR2 YYDKDF (reference sequence). The CDR3 DNA is TGTGCCACCTCGGGGGTTAACACCGGGGAGCTGTTTTTT. Translating gives CATSGVNTGELFF.

V gene TRBV12-5 combines with J gene TRBJ2-5, with 8 bases fitting TRBD1. This CDR3 has 15 residues. After removal of 6 bases from V and 2 bases from J, the junction contained 8 bases not matched to a gene. Germline V lookup: CDR1 LGHNT, CDR2 FRNRAP. The CDR3 loop reads CASGTSQGVQETQYF. In DNA form, the CDR3 reads TGTGCTAGTGGCACCTCACAGGGGGTACAAGAGACCCAGTACTTC.

The chain is built from TRBV7-9 and TRBJ1-4, with D unresolved. The germline gives CDR1 SEHNR, CDR2 FQNEAQ (reference sequence). V gave up 3 bases and J gave up 7 bases, with 18 bases separating them. This CDR3 comprises 16 residues. The CDR3 nucleotides read TGTGCCAGCAGCTTTAGGGAGGTGGGAAGAGGTGAAAAACTGTTTTTT. Translated, it gives CASSFREVGRGEKLFF.

The chain links TRBV29-1 to TRBJ2-7; 8 bases are a match to TRBD1. V shed 0 bases, J shed 0 bases, and the junction held 13 bases outside the gene matches. The CDR3 loop spans 18 amino acids. Germline CDR1 and CDR2: SQVTM and ANQGSEA. CDR3: CSVEDFRSGGQGSYEQYF. The CDR3 region has the DNA TGCAGCGTTGAAGATTTTAGGAGCGGCGGACAGGGCTCCTACGAGCAGTACTTC.

The gene calls are TRBV5-1 and TRBJ2-3, with 9 bases lining up with TRBD1. J lost 0 bases, V lost 0 bases, and 14 bases had no gene match. Germline lookup yields CDR1 SGHRS and CDR2 YFSETQ. This CDR3 has 20 amino acids. DNA for the CDR3: TGCGCCAGCAGCTTGGCAACGGGACAGGGAGCACCAGCTAGCACAGATACGCAGTATTTT. Translating gives CASSLATGQGAPASTDTQYF. The variable domain in full, with the rest retrieved from reference TRBV5-1 and TRBJ2-3, is KAGVTQTPRYLIKTRGQQVTLSCSPISGHRSVSWYQQTPGQGLQFLFEYFSETQRNKGNFPGRFSGRQFSNSRSEMNVSTLELGDSALYLCASSLATGQGAPASTDTQYFGPGTRLTVL.

J is TRBJ2-7 and V is TRBV11-2; D not resolved. Deletions cut 0 bases from V and 2 bases from J, with 8 bases between. This CDR3 has 14 residues. Germline V gives CDR1 SGHAT, CDR2 FQNNGV. CDR3 protein: CASSLDGIPYEQYF. In DNA, the CDR3 is TGTGCCAGCAGCTTAGACGGTATTCCCTACGAGCAGTACTTC.

This chain uses TRBV27 with TRBJ1-1; no firm D call. Trimming pared 5 bases from V and 11 bases from J, leaving 18 bases between. This CDR3 is built from 13 residues. Per the germline V gene, CDR1 is MNHEY and CDR2 is SMNVEV (reference sequence). The CDR3 is CASSPYKFLDAFF. The CDR3 bases are TGTGCCAGCAGTCCCTATAAGTTCCTGGACGCTTTCTTT.

V gene TRBV20-1 combines with J gene TRBJ2-1, with TRBD2 matching over 7 bases. The CDR3 has 10 amino acids. V dropped 6 bases and J dropped 9; count of bases not matched to a gene: 2. In germline, CDR1 is DFQATT, CDR2 SNEGSKA (reference sequence). The CDR3 loop reads CSAVAGEQFF. CDR3 DNA sequence: TGCAGTGCGGTAGCGGGTGAGCAGTTCTTC.

The count of this clone is one. V gene TRBV6-4 combines with J gene TRBJ1-1; TRBD1 agrees at 7 bases. Trimming at V came to 6 bases and at J to 1 base, leaving 11 bases not matched to a gene. CDR1 and CDR2 (germline): MRHNA, SNTAGT. This CDR3 contains 16 residues. The CDR3 loop is CASRAQGSSGNTEAFF. As DNA, the CDR3 is TGTGCCAGCAGAGCACAGGGGTCGTCGGGGAACACTGAAGCTTTCTTT.

The chain carries TRBV28 and TRBJ1-5, with unresolved D. Trimming left V 2 bases short and J 7 bases short, with 12 bases between. The CDR3 runs to 14 residues. Germline V CDR1 and CDR2: MDHEN, SYDVKM. The CDR3 sequence: CASSLGPTTQPQHF. Written as DNA, the CDR3 is TGTGCCAGCAGTTTAGGTCCTACTACGCAGCCCCAGCATTTT. The variable domain in full, with the rest retrieved from reference TRBV28 and TRBJ1-5, is DVKVTQSSRYLVKRTGEKVFLECVQDMDHENMFWYRQDPGLGLRLIYFSYDVKMKEKGDIPEGYSVSREKKERFSLILESASTNQTSMYLCASSLGPTTQPQHFGDGTRLSIL.

This clone has a single count. This chain connects TRBV2 to TRBJ1-2, with D unresolved. Germline CDR1 and CDR2: SNHLY and FYNNEI. The CDR3 is 18 amino acids. Between the trimmed V and J ends, which lost 1 base and 3 bases, there was a span of 21 bases. This CDR3 reads CASSEVVRVGQSDYGYTF. The CDR3 DNA reads as TGTGCCAGCAGTGAAGTCGTTAGGGTAGGGCAGTCGGACTATGGCTACACCTTC.

The rearrangement joins TRBV15 to TRBJ2-7; no definite D call. In germline, CDR1 is LNHNV, CDR2 YYDKDF (reference sequence). The CDR3 covers 12 residues. The V end was cut by 5 bases, the J end by 5 bases, with 10 bases between. The CDR3 spells CATSGMTDEQYF. CDR3 in DNA: TGTGCCACCAGCGGAATGACTGACGAGCAGTACTTC.

The CDR3, as DNA: TGTGCCACCCAGGCCCAGGGCAATGAGCAGTTCTTC. Translation gives CATQAQGNEQFF. V gene TRBV18 combines with J gene TRBJ2-1; a weak D match, TRBD1 (5 bases). CDR1 is KGHSH, CDR2 LQKENI, per germline. This CDR3 contains 12 residues. The germline V and J ends were trimmed by 10 bases and 6 bases, with 13 bases remaining between them. The variable domain in full, with the rest retrieved from reference TRBV18 and TRBJ2-1, is NAGVMQNPRHLVRRRGQEARLRCSPMKGHSHVYWYRQLPEEGLKFMVYLQKENIIDESGMPKERFSAEFPKEGPSILRIQQVVRGDSAAYFCATQAQGNEQFFGPGTRLTVL.